This TCR beta chain emerged from a study of T cell repertoires in cytomegalovirus infection. Study at large: Public TCR beta signatures marked donors with CMV infection and the matching HLA.

TCRdb re-called the reads through MiXCR, storing one row per CDR3 protein. The sample carries fewer than 950,000 distinct CDR3 sequences, 32% recorded once. The V and J ends lost 0 bases and 1 base, in that order; junction bases with no gene match: 4. The CDR3 has 16 residues. The germline CDR1 and CDR2 sequences are SGHRS and YFSETQ. About this clonotype: The antigen is undetermined.

The sequences come from cultured CD8+ T cells from PBMCs, collected from culture after CMV antigen stimulation. The chain has TRBV5-1 and TRBJ2-1; 7 nucleotides align to TRBD2. The sequence was collected from a human donor in good health (CMV status not recorded). Some clones in this sample may be carry-over from other donors' samples. The CDR3 sequence: CASSLEASGSYNEQFF. CDR3 DNA sequence: TGCGCCAGCAGCTTGGAGGCTAGCGGATCCTACAATGAGCAGTTCTTC.